This entry concerns a single T cell receptor (beta chain). Those enrolled in Seattle joined during active infection and were followed longitudinally afterward. This sample was included in a study of blood T cell repertoires in COVID-19. Authors' methods: Estimation of nucleated cell counts relied on the amplification of reference gene primers. Clones were sequenced by immunoSEQ multiplex PCR, and TCRdb holds only the in-frame ones, with some missing. That table furnishes V, J and clone size, whereas the DNA furnished D and trimming. This sample yields around 310,000 clones, of which nearly 90% are seen a single time; roughly 1% belongs to the top ten. The V segment lost 1 base and the J segment 2 bases; nucleotides outside the gene matches: 4. The CDR3 is 15 residues long. The germline gives CDR1 MDHEN, CDR2 SYDVKM.

This TCR was sampled from a woman between 40 and 50 years old with COVID-19, enrolled during active disease. The specimen sequenced was peripheral blood. The chain uses TRBV28 and TRBJ2-5; 7 nucleotides match TRBD1. The CDR3 reads CASSLYARGQETQYF. In DNA, the CDR3 is TGTGCCAGCAGTTTATATGCCAGGGGGCAAGAGACCCAGTACTTC.